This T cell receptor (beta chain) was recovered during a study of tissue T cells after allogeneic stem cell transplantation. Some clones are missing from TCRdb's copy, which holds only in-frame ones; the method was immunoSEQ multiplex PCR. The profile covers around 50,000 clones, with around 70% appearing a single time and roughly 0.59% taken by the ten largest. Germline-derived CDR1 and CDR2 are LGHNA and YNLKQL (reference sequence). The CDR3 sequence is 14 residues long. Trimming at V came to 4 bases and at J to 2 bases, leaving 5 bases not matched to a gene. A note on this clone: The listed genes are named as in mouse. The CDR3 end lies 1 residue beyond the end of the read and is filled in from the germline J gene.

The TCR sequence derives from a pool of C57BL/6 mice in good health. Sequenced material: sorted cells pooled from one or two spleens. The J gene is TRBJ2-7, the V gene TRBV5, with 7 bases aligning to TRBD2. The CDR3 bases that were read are TGTGCCAGCAGCCCGCGGGGGGGGACCTATGAACAGTAC. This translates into CASSPRGGTYEQY. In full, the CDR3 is CASSPRGGTYEQYF.